This T cell receptor (beta chain) stems from a study of type 1 and type 2 diabetes patients. General observations from the study: Some T1D-only expanded clones might appear in more T2D or control samples. Both CD4+ and CD8+ type 2 diabetes repertoires showed significantly higher diversity than type 1.

Worth noting for this clonotype: Its cognate antigen is unknown.

The V gene lost 4 bases and the J gene lost 3 bases, with 7 bases spanning the gap. Looked up from germline, CDR1 is LNHDA and CDR2 is SQIVND (reference sequence). The CDR3 consists of 12 residues. Genomic DNA was the PCR template. Amplification of the beta chain CDR3 used 30 forward and 13 reverse multiplex primers. MiXCR was run by TCRdb on the multiplex PCR reads, yielding one entry per CDR3 protein. The sample lists some 250,000 distinct CDR3 sequences, 47% seen once, with around 15% in the top ten. Source material: peripheral blood mononuclear cells (PBMCs). V and J are TRBV19 and TRBJ2-7; D is undetermined. The origin of this receptor is a man between 18 and 35 years old with type 2 diabetes. The CDR3 here is CASSNQDYEQYF. In DNA form, the CDR3 reads TGTGCCAGTAGTAATCAGGACTACGAGCAGTACTTC.